One sample yielded the 25 T cell receptor beta chains listed below, sequenced in a study of T cell responses to AZD1222 COVID-19 vaccine. The data were produced by immunoSEQ multiplex PCR, yet TCRdb's version contains in-frame clones alone and is incomplete. The sample shows approximately 180,000 clones, approximately 86% of them seen only once. The source was peripheral blood, collected on day 0 of AZD1222 vaccination. These receptors originate from an adult in good health.

The V gene is TRBV7-2, the J gene TRBJ1-3; D ambiguous. The CDR3 has 15 amino acids. V lost 1 base and J 0 bases, leaving 7 bases between the germline ends. Germline CDR1 reads SGHTA; CDR2 reads FQGNSA. The CDR3 reads CASSLGVSSGNTIYF. The CDR3 bases are TGTGCCAGCAGCTTAGGAGTCAGCTCTGGAAACACCATATATTTT. Full variable domain (remainder filled in from reference TRBV7-2 and TRBJ1-3): GAGVSQSPSNKVTEKGKDVELRCDPISGHTALYWYRQSLGQGLEFLIYFQGNSAPDKSGLPSDRFSAERTGGSVSTLTIQRTQQEDSAVYLCASSLGVSSGNTIYFGEGSWLTVV.

This CDR3 reads CASSVGQYNSPLHF. CDR3 DNA sequence: TGTGCCAGCAGCGTTGGACAGTATAATTCACCCCTCCACTTT. The rearrangement joins TRBV9 to TRBJ1-6, with a possible D match to TRBD1 (6 bases). V was pared by 2 bases and J by 4 bases, with 7 bases between. CDR1 and CDR2 from the germline V gene are SGDLS and YYNGEE. This CDR3 spans 14 amino acids.

This chain links TRBV5-1 with TRBJ2-1, with 10 bases aligning to TRBD2. Germline-derived CDR1 and CDR2 are SGHRS and YFSETQ. This CDR3 region has 15 residues. Unmatched junction bases numbered 17, after V lost 5 bases and J lost 15 bases. The CDR3 loop reads CASSVAGGLAAPLFF. In DNA form, the CDR3 reads TGCGCCAGCAGTGTAGCGGGAGGACTCGCCGCCCCCTTGTTCTTC.

This sequence joins TRBV30 and TRBJ2-7; 7 bases are shared with TRBD1. CDR1 and CDR2 (germline): GTSNPN, SVGIG (reference sequence). V lost 2 bases and J lost 4; bases outside the gene matches: 11. CDR3 length: 15 amino acids. The CDR3 reads CAWSSGSGQRYEQYF. The CDR3, as DNA: TGTGCCTGGAGTTCCGGATCGGGACAGCGTTACGAGCAGTACTTC.

The chain employs TRBV3-1 (or the pseudogene TRBV3-2) and TRBJ2-4; possibly TRBD1 for D (5 bases). V shed 3 bases and J shed 0 bases, with 9 bases lying between them. The CDR3 extends over 15 amino acids. Germline V lookup: CDR1 LGHDT, CDR2 YNNKEL (reference sequence). The CDR3: CASSHVGLAKNIQYF. CDR3 coding DNA: TGTGCCAGCAGCCATGTGGGGCTAGCCAAAAACATTCAGTACTTC.

This clone was counted once. The chain carries TRBV27 and TRBJ2-3, with no clear D. The germline CDR1 and CDR2 sequences are MNHEY and SMNVEV (reference sequence). The CDR3 is 11 residues long. V lost 6 bases and J lost 3, with 4 bases in between. The DNA of the CDR3 is TGTGCCAGCAGCTCTACAGATACGCAGTATTTT. It translates to CASSSTDTQYF.

The chain carries TRBV18 and TRBJ2-6; no reliable D call. The V end was cut by 5 bases, the J end by 0 bases, with 8 bases between. The CDR3 length is 15 residues. CDR1 KGHSH and CDR2 LQKENI come from the germline V gene. The CDR3 sequence is CASSITGSGANVLTF. CDR3 coding DNA: TGTGCCAGCTCAATTACGGGCTCTGGGGCCAACGTCCTGACTTTC.

The chain is built from TRBV27 and TRBJ2-1; tentatively, D is TRBD2 (6 bases). Germline-derived CDR1 and CDR2 are MNHEY and SMNVEV (reference sequence). V was clipped by 5 bases and J by 3 bases, with 14 bases between them. The CDR3 runs 15 residues. CDR3 nucleotide sequence: TGTGCCAGCAGTCCCTTGGAGGGGCGCTACAATGAGCAGTTCTTC. This sequence encodes CASSPLEGRYNEQFF.

This sequence joins TRBV9 and TRBJ1-5; D is unclear. The V and J ends lost 3 bases and 6 bases respectively, with 25 bases between them. This CDR3 spans 18 amino acids. In germline, CDR1 is SGDLS, CDR2 YYNGEE. The CDR3, as DNA: TGTGCCAGCAGCGAGACCATGTTCCACCTGGCCGGTGGTCAGCCCCAGCATTTT. Amino acid sequence: CASSETMFHLAGGQPQHF. The variable domain in full, with the rest retrieved from reference TRBV9 and TRBJ1-5, is DSGVTQTPKHLITATGQRVTLRCSPRSGDLSVYWYQQSLDQGLQFLIQYYNGEERAKGNILERFSAQQFPDLHSELNLSSLELGDSALYFCASSETMFHLAGGQPQHFGDGTRLSIL.

The chain joins TRBV5-1 to TRBJ1-1; the D gene is possibly TRBD1 (5 bases). The CDR3 extends over 14 amino acids. Trimming cost V 4 bases and J 1 base, with 11 bases left between them. Germline V gene data show CDR1 as SGHRS and CDR2 as YFSETQ. The CDR3 loop is CASSGGRTNTEAFF. The CDR3 DNA reads TGCGCCAGCAGCGGGGGTCGGACGAACACTGAAGCTTTCTTT.

The chain carries TRBV5-1 and TRBJ2-5, with 9 bases identical to TRBD1. In germline, CDR1 is SGHRS, CDR2 YFSETQ. The CDR3 runs to 15 residues. Trimming at V came to 0 bases and at J to 4 bases, leaving 4 bases not matched to a gene. The CDR3 sequence: CASSLVTGGLETQYF. The CDR3 DNA follows: TGCGCCAGCAGCTTGGTGACAGGGGGTTTAGAGACCCAGTACTTC.

This rearrangement joins TRBV12-3 or TRBV12-4 to TRBJ2-7; TRBD1 matches 7 bases. Germline trimming cut 5 bases from V and 2 bases from J; bases unmatched to any gene: 3. The CDR3 sequence is 13 residues long. The CDR3 loop reads CASSRDRAYEQYF. In DNA form, the CDR3 reads TGTGCCAGCAGTCGGGACAGAGCCTACGAGCAGTACTTC.

J is TRBJ2-4 and V is TRBV19, with D perhaps TRBD1 (5 bases). Between the trimmed V and J ends, which lost 11 bases and 8 bases, there was a span of 13 bases. CDR3 length: 11 amino acids. Germline values: CDR1 LNHDA, CDR2 SQIVND (reference sequence). CDR3 protein: CAVQGFDIQYF. CDR3 DNA: TGTGCCGTGCAGGGTTTCGACATTCAGTACTTC.

This clone was observed a few times. The chain recombines TRBV3-1 (or the pseudogene TRBV3-2) with TRBJ2-4; D unresolved. The length of the CDR3 is 15 residues. Trimming left V 2 bases short and J 11 bases short, with 19 bases between. Germline V gene lookup returns CDR1 LGHDT and CDR2 YNNKEL (reference sequence). CDR3 sequence: CASSQRVSRDNLQYF. The CDR3 DNA reads as TGTGCCAGCAGCCAAAGAGTTTCAAGGGATAACCTTCAGTACTTC.

The V gene is TRBV7-9, the J gene TRBJ2-1; 9 nucleotides align to TRBD2. Per the germline V gene, CDR1 is SEHNR and CDR2 is FQNEAQ (reference sequence). J lost 7 bases, V lost 1 base, and 2 bases had no gene match. The CDR3 consists of 14 residues. CDR3 DNA sequence: TGTGCCAGCAGCTTAGTCCTAGCGGGAAATGAGCAGTTCTTC. It specifies CASSLVLAGNEQFF.

V gene TRBV29-1 combines with J gene TRBJ2-1, with D perhaps TRBD2 (7 bases). Trimming took 4 bases from V and 7 from J, leaving 11 bases between them. This CDR3 has 12 amino acids. The germline CDR1 and CDR2 sequences are SQVTM and ANQGSEA. The CDR3, as DNA: TGCAGCGTTGGAGGGGGGGTGAATGAGCAGTTCTTC. Translation gives CSVGGGVNEQFF.

V and J are TRBV5-1 and TRBJ2-5, with 8 nucleotides matching TRBD1. The germline CDR1 and CDR2 sequences are SGHRS and YFSETQ. The CDR3 covers 14 residues. J was trimmed by 5 bases and V by 4 bases; bases with no gene match: 7. CDR3 amino acids: CASSRGQGGETQYF. In DNA form, the CDR3 reads TGCGCCAGCAGCCGAGGACAGGGTGGCGAGACCCAGTACTTC.

The genes are TRBV19 and TRBJ1-2; 7 bases agree with TRBD1. CDR1 is LNHDA, CDR2 SQIVND, per germline (reference sequence). CDR3 length: 15 residues. Germline trimming cut 5 bases from V and 7 bases from J; bases unmatched to any gene: 13. The CDR3 spells CASSVAGGVRGGYTF. CDR3 sequence (DNA): TGTGCCAGTAGTGTCGCAGGGGGTGTACGTGGTGGCTACACCTTC. Combining the CDR3 with reference TRBV19 and TRBJ1-2 gives the whole variable domain DGGITQSPKYLFRKEGQNVTLSCEQNLNHDAMYWYRQDPGQGLRLIYYSQIVNDFQKGDIAEGYSVSREKKESFPLTVTSAQKNPTAFYLCASSVAGGVRGGYTFGSGTRLTVV.

This chain uses TRBV5-6 with TRBJ2-2; TRBD2 matches at 9 bases. The CDR3 is 17 amino acids. The trim removed 4 bases at V and 0 bases at J, leaving 7 bases unmatched. The germline V gene has CDR1 SGHDT and CDR2 YYEEEE. As DNA, the CDR3 is TGTGCCAGCAGCCCGGTGGCTAGCGGGACGAACACCGGGGAGCTGTTTTTT. Residues: CASSPVASGTNTGELFF.

This sequence joins TRBV5-4 and TRBJ1-1, with a tentative D call TRBD1 (6 bases). Germline V gene sequence: CDR1 SGHNT, CDR2 YYREEE (reference sequence). Between the trimmed V and J ends, which lost 7 bases and 3 bases, there was a span of 19 bases. The CDR3 has 15 residues. The CDR3 region is CASSPPGTRDTEAFF. CDR3 coding DNA: TGTGCCAGCTCCCCCCCCGGGACAAGGGACACTGAAGCTTTCTTT.

The chain recombines TRBV4-2 with TRBJ1-3; TRBD1 is a possible D gene (5 bases). The CDR3 is 15 residues long. Germline V gives CDR1 LGHNA, CDR2 YNFKEQ. V was cut by 1 base and J by 4 bases, with 11 bases left in between. The CDR3 spells CASSQAPGRGNTIYF. The DNA of the CDR3 is TGTGCCAGCAGCCAAGCCCCAGGGCGAGGAAACACCATATATTTT.

This chain connects TRBV11-2 to TRBJ1-1, with D maybe TRBD1 (5 bases). Per germline, CDR1 SGHAT and CDR2 FQNNGV. This CDR3 is built from 13 residues. The V gene lost 5 bases and the J gene lost 6 bases, with 13 bases spanning the gap. The CDR3 nucleotides read TGTGCCAGCAGCCGATCCCCGGGGGCTGAAGCTTTCTTT. Translation gives CASSRSPGAEAFF.

The rearrangement links TRBV27 to TRBJ1-4, with D maybe TRBD1 (5 bases). This CDR3 spans 15 amino acids. V was clipped by 0 bases and J by 6 bases, with 11 bases between them. Germline V lookup: CDR1 MNHEY, CDR2 SMNVEV (reference sequence). Here the CDR3 reads CASSLSGGVYEKLFF. CDR3 nucleotide sequence: TGTGCCAGCAGTTTATCGGGGGGAGTCTATGAAAAACTGTTTTTT.

V gene TRBV5-1 combines with J gene TRBJ2-7, with TRBD1 identical over 9 bases. V shed 3 bases, J shed 4 bases, and the junction held 8 bases outside the gene matches. CDR3 length equals 15 residues. CDR1 is SGHRS and CDR2 is YFSETQ in the germline V gene. The CDR3 loop is CASSSAGTGIYEQYF. The CDR3 bases are TGCGCCAGCAGCTCCGCCGGGACAGGGATTTACGAGCAGTACTTC.

The genes are TRBV28 and TRBJ2-7, with 10 bases identical to TRBD2. Germline-derived CDR1 and CDR2 are MDHEN and SYDVKM. CDR3 length: 15 residues. With 6 bases clipped from V and 4 bases from J, the junction kept 9 bases outside the gene matches. DNA for the CDR3: TGTGCCAGCAGATCCCCCGTAGCGGGAGGATACGAGCAGTACTTC. It specifies CASRSPVAGGYEQYF.